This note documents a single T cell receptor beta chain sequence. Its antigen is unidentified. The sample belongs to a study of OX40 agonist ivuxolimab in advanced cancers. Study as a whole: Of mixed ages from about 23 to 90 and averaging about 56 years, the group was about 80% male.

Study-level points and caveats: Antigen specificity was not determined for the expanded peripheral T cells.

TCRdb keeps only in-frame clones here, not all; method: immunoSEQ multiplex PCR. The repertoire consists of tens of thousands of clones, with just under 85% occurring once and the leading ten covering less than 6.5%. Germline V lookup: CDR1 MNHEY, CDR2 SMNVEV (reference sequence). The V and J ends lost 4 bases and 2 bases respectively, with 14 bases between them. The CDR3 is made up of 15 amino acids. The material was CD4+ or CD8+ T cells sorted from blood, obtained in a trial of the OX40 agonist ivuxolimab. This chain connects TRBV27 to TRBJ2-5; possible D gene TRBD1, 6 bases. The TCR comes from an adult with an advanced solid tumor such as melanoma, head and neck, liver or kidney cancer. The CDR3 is CASSSSTGPQETQYF. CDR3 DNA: TGTGCCAGCAGTTCGTCAACAGGGCCACAAGAGACCCAGTACTTC.